This T cell receptor beta chain was identified during a study of blood T cell repertoires in COVID-19. At the level of the study: COVID-19 samples, acute and convalescent, were from the United States, Italy and Spain. PBMCs, B-cell-depleted T cells, or T cells provided the cDNA or gDNA that made up the material.

Profiled with immunoSEQ multiplex PCR; TCRdb holds only in-frame clones, not every one. The sample has 80,000 to 100,000 clones, around 90% seen once. The sample consisted of peripheral blood. This TCR derives from a human donor with active COVID-19. The donor label of this sample is uncertain.

CDR3 residues: CASTPDGDEQYF. In DNA, the CDR3 is TGTGCCAGCACCCCAGACGGGGACGAGCAGTACTTC. V is TRBV6-5 and J is TRBJ2-7, with D tentatively TRBD2 (5 bases). V was shortened by 7 bases and J by 5 bases, with 12 bases between the two germline ends. The germline CDR1 and CDR2 sequences are MNHEY and SVGAGI. The CDR3 length is 12 residues.